These T cell receptor beta chains were read from a single sample in a study of T cell responses to AZD1222 COVID-19 vaccine. The data were produced by immunoSEQ multiplex PCR, yet TCRdb's version contains in-frame clones alone and is incomplete. The sample lists roughly 120,000 clones, more than 75% occurring once. The specimen comprised peripheral blood, sampled 28 days after the second AZD1222 dose. These receptor sequences come from an adult who received the AZD1222 COVID-19 vaccine. CDR3s include the opening cysteine and the closing phenylalanine or tryptophan. D genes are given only for firm matches. The size of a clone is reported for some rows only, either as once, few or many, or as a class for expanded clones.

d_call	v_call	clone_size	j_call	cdr3_aa	cdr3_nt
NA	TRBV21-1	NA	TRBJ2-1	CASSTVTHCSYNEQFF	TGTGCCAGCAGCACCGTAACACATTGCTCCTACAATGAGCAGTTCTTC
NA	TRBV11-2	NA	TRBJ2-1	CASSIRDRNNEQFF	TGTGCCAGCAGCATCCGGGACCGAAACAATGAGCAGTTCTTC
TRBD1	TRBV19	once	TRBJ1-5	CASSETNRGRGQPQHF	TGTGCCAGTAGTGAAACAAACAGGGGGCGAGGACAGCCCCAGCATTTT
TRBD1	TRBV29-1	NA	TRBJ1-2	CSVEGTGNYGYTF	TGCAGCGTTGAAGGGACAGGGAACTATGGCTACACCTTC
TRBD2	TRBV7-2	NA	TRBJ2-3	CASSPEPTGGNTDTQYF	TGTGCCAGCAGCCCTGAACCCACCGGGGGGAACACAGATACGCAGTATTTT
TRBD1	TRBV27	NA	TRBJ2-1	CASTPQSAKVIRGSSYNEQFF	TGTGCCAGCACCCCCCAGTCCGCCAAGGTAATCAGGGGGAGCTCCTACAATGAGCAGTTCTTC
NA	TRBV19	NA	TRBJ2-5	CASSVTQYF	TGTGCCAGTTCGGTCACCCAGTACTTC
NA	TRBV6-2/TRBV6-3	NA	TRBJ2-1	CASSYLNNEQFF	TGTGCCAGCAGTTACCTTAACAATGAGCAGTTCTTC
NA	TRBV7-8	NA	TRBJ1-5	CASSLRGRGRDQPQHF	TGTGCCAGCAGCTTAAGAGGTCGTGGTCGGGATCAGCCCCAGCATTTT
NA	TRBV3-1/TRBV3-2	NA	TRBJ1-2	CASSQEDGQYYGYTF	TGTGCCAGCAGCCAAGAAGATGGACAGTATTATGGCTACACCTTC
NA	TRBV2	NA	TRBJ1-2	CASSGHNYGYTF	TGTGCCAGCAGCGGACACAACTATGGCTACACCTTC
NA	TRBV2	NA	TRBJ2-1	CASSESGRYNEQFF	TGTGCCAGCAGTGAATCGGGGCGGTACAATGAGCAGTTCTTC
NA	TRBV27	NA	TRBJ2-1	CASSRALTNNEQFF	TGTGCCAGCAGCCGGGCTTTGACTAACAATGAGCAGTTCTTC
NA	TRBV19	NA	TRBJ1-5	CASMAGINQPQHF	TGTGCCAGTATGGCAGGGATCAATCAGCCCCAGCATTTT
NA	TRBV7-9	few	TRBJ1-5	CASSLVGGPRHF	TGTGCCAGCAGCTTAGTCGGGGGGCCCAGGCATTTT
NA	TRBV2	NA	TRBJ2-1	CASSVDYNEQFF	TGTGCCAGCAGCGTAGACTACAATGAGCAGTTCTTC
NA	TRBV12-3/TRBV12-4	NA	TRBJ2-7	CASSRGYEQYF	TGTGCCAGCAGCCGAGGCTACGAGCAGTACTTC
TRBD1	TRBV7-9	NA	TRBJ1-5	CASRAGTAADQPQHF	TGTGCCAGCAGAGCCGGGACAGCAGCGGATCAGCCCCAGCATTTT
NA	TRBV6-5	once	TRBJ1-2	CASKPSGGGYTF	TGTGCCAGCAAACCCTCCGGGGGCGGCTACACCTTC
TRBD1	TRBV18	NA	TRBJ2-1	CASSPGQYNEQFF	TGTGCCAGCTCACCGGGACAGTACAATGAGCAGTTCTTC
TRBD2	TRBV6-1	NA	TRBJ2-1	CASSEETGGPGEQFF	TGTGCCAGCAGTGAAGAAACGGGAGGGCCGGGGGAGCAGTTCTTC
TRBD2	TRBV7-2	NA	TRBJ2-1	CASSLGGLAGNEQFF	TGTGCCAGCAGCTTAGGAGGACTAGCGGGAAATGAGCAGTTCTTC
TRBD1	TRBV6-5	once	TRBJ2-3	CASSYRDRRTDTQYF	TGTGCCAGCAGTTACCGGGACAGACGCACAGATACGCAGTATTTT
NA	TRBV27	NA	TRBJ2-7	CASGRTGEAYEQYF	TGTGCCAGTGGGAGAACAGGGGAGGCCTACGAGCAGTACTTC
NA	TRBV27	NA	TRBJ1-3	CASSRYPGNTIYF	TGTGCCAGCAGTAGGTATCCGGGAAACACCATATATTTT
NA	TRBV11-2	NA	TRBJ1-6	CASSSGTPNNSPLHF	TGTGCCAGCAGCAGCGGGACTCCAAATAATTCACCCCTCCACTTT
NA	TRBV11-2	NA	TRBJ1-3	CASSPRGASGNTIYF	TGTGCCAGCAGCCCACGGGGGGCCTCTGGAAACACCATATATTTT
NA	TRBV20-1	NA	TRBJ2-1	CSASLLGGNYNEQFF	TGCAGTGCTAGTTTGTTGGGGGGCAACTACAATGAGCAGTTCTTC
NA	TRBV5-8	NA	TRBJ1-1	CASSLVVNTEAFF	TGTGCCAGCAGCTTGGTGGTGAACACTGAAGCTTTCTTT
NA	TRBV9	NA	TRBJ1-1	CASSVGGATEAFF	TGTGCCAGCAGCGTAGGGGGCGCCACTGAAGCTTTCTTT
NA	TRBV4-3	NA	TRBJ1-4	CASSQGAATNEKLFF	TGCGCCAGCAGCCAAGGGGCTGCAACTAATGAAAAACTGTTTTTT
NA	TRBV7-3	NA	TRBJ2-3	CASSLDSSSDTQYF	TGTGCCAGCAGCTTAGACTCTAGTTCAGATACGCAGTATTTT
NA	TRBV5-1	NA	TRBJ1-1	CASSSQGSLNTEAFF	TGCGCCAGCAGCTCGCAGGGTTCCCTGAACACTGAAGCTTTCTTT
NA	TRBV2	NA	TRBJ2-5	CASRDRGETQYF	TGTGCCAGCAGGGACAGAGGGGAGACCCAGTACTTC
NA	TRBV12-3/TRBV12-4	NA	TRBJ1-1	CASSTTGEAFF	TGTGCCAGCAGTACTACAGGGGAAGCTTTCTTT
NA	TRBV7-9	NA	TRBJ1-5	CASSLEVAQPQHF	TGTGCCAGCAGCTTAGAGGTGGCTCAGCCCCAGCATTTT
NA	TRBV7-2	NA	TRBJ2-3	CASSLVSGSTDTQYF	TGTGCCAGCAGCTTGGTTAGCGGATCCACAGATACGCAGTATTTT
TRBD1	TRBV18	NA	TRBJ2-7	CASSTRQGADEQYF	TGTGCCAGCTCAACAAGACAGGGTGCCGACGAGCAGTACTTC
TRBD1	TRBV5-5	NA	TRBJ1-5	CASSKTLRDRVLVQPQHF	TGTGCCAGCAGCAAAACACTCCGGGACAGGGTTTTGGTACAGCCCCAGCATTTT
NA	TRBV20-1	NA	TRBJ2-1	CSAPGYNEQFF	TGCAGTGCCCCGGGCTACAATGAGCAGTTCTTC
NA	TRBV3-1/TRBV3-2	NA	TRBJ1-3	CASSQEAWAGNTIYF	TGTGCCAGCAGCCAAGAAGCATGGGCTGGAAACACCATATATTTT
TRBD2	TRBV5-6	NA	TRBJ2-3	CASSLSGTTATDTQYF	TGTGCCAGCAGCTTGTCCGGGACTACTGCCACAGATACGCAGTATTTT
NA	TRBV6-2/TRBV6-3	NA	TRBJ2-5	CASSHGLKLQETQYF	TGTGCCAGCAGTCACGGACTAAAACTCCAGGAGACCCAGTACTTC
NA	TRBV20-1	NA	TRBJ2-5	CSARTPETQYF	TGCAGTGCTAGGACACCCGAGACCCAGTACTTC
NA	TRBV7-6	once	TRBJ1-5	CASSLGAFQPQHF	TGTGCCAGCAGCTTAGGGGCTTTTCAGCCCCAGCATTTT
NA	TRBV7-9	NA	TRBJ1-1	CASSPGAFF	TGTGCCAGCAGCCCAGGAGCTTTCTTT
NA	TRBV7-2	NA	TRBJ1-5	CASSLRGVGIQPQHF	TGTGCCAGCAGCTTAAGAGGGGTGGGCATTCAGCCCCAGCATTTT
NA	TRBV6-5	NA	TRBJ2-3	CASSPSRAADTQYF	TGTGCCAGCAGCCCCTCCAGGGCGGCAGATACGCAGTATTTT
TRBD1	TRBV7-8	NA	TRBJ1-1	CASSPRGQPNAEAFF	TGTGCCAGCAGCCCAAGGGGACAGCCGAACGCTGAAGCTTTCTTT
TRBD1	TRBV5-5	few	TRBJ1-5	CASSLETGNSNQPQHF	TGTGCCAGCAGCTTGGAGACAGGGAATAGCAATCAGCCCCAGCATTTT
TRBD2	TRBV7-3	NA	TRBJ2-1	CASSLTPTSGGDSRSEQFF	TGTGCCAGCAGCTTAACTCCGACTAGCGGGGGTGATAGTAGAAGTGAGCAGTTCTTC
NA	TRBV9	NA	TRBJ2-3	CASSVDSANGLTDTQYF	TGTGCCAGCAGCGTAGACTCAGCCAACGGCCTCACAGATACGCAGTATTTT
NA	TRBV12-3/TRBV12-4	NA	TRBJ2-3	CATSLGGGDTQYF	TGTGCCACCAGCTTGGGGGGCGGCGATACGCAGTATTTT